This section outlines one T cell receptor (beta chain) sequence together with its context. These data originate in a study of blood T cell repertoires in COVID-19. The germline V gene has CDR1 MGHRA and CDR2 YSYEKL. This CDR3 is built from 11 residues. V was trimmed by 1 base and J by 10 bases, leaving 7 bases between them. Only in-frame clones appear in the TCRdb table, and some are missing; sequencing was by immunoSEQ multiplex PCR. The sample records about 410,000 clones, 86% being singletons. This clonotype originated in a woman in her 30s with active or convalescent COVID-19. The material sequenced was peripheral blood. The chain joins TRBV4-1 to TRBJ1-2; D not resolved. Here the CDR3 DNA reads TGCGCCAGCAGCCAAGTAGGAGTCTACACCTTC. Translated, it gives CASSQVGVYTF.